The 27 T cell receptor beta chains below were found in one sample sequenced in a study of shared clonotypes between healthy human individuals. This table comes from immunoSEQ multiplex PCR, and its TCRdb copy is limited to in-frame clones, with some not included. The sample consists of 450,000 to 500,000 clones, about 84% of them appearing once. Input material: PBMCs. These receptor sequences come from a woman aged 40 to 50 in good health. Some clones in this sample may be carry-over from other donors' samples.

The CDR3 loop is CASREGQTYEQYF. CDR3 DNA: TGTGCCAGCAGGGAGGGACAGACCTACGAGCAGTACTTC. The chain links TRBV2 to TRBJ2-7; TRBD1 might be the D (7 bases). With 6 bases removed from V and 2 bases from J, the gap between germline ends came to 11 bases. This CDR3 spans 13 amino acids. Germline CDR1 and CDR2: SNHLY and FYNNEI.

To note about this clone: This likely stems from a read error, as it lies one base from a far larger clone. Within the sample, other DNA sequences also encode this same CDR3. V is TRBV19 and J is TRBJ1-1; a weak D match, TRBD1 (5 bases). Germline V CDR1 and CDR2: LNHDA, SQIVND (reference sequence). V lost 6 bases and J 2 bases, leaving 22 bases between the germline ends. The CDR3 consists of 17 residues. DNA of the CDR3: TGTGCCAGTAGCCGGCGGATGACACAGGTTACTAACACTGAAGCTTTCTTT. Translating gives CASSRRMTQVTNTEAFF.

The chain couples TRBV5-7 to TRBJ1-5, with TRBD1 matching over 12 bases. TRBV5-7 belongs to the ORF category, with a function that is uncertain. There are 14 residues in the CDR3. The ends lost 7 bases at V and 3 bases at J; junction bases unmatched: 2. CDR3 sequence reads: CASGTGGLNQPQHF. The CDR3 bases are TGTGCCAGCGGGACAGGGGGCCTCAATCAGCCCCAGCATTTT.

This chain connects TRBV9 to TRBJ1-1, with D perhaps TRBD1 (6 bases). The germline V and J ends were trimmed by 4 bases and 4 bases, with 23 bases remaining between them. The CDR3 runs to 17 residues. The germline V gene has CDR1 SGDLS and CDR2 YYNGEE. CDR3 sequence reads: CASSQGQRLYPGTEAFF. The CDR3 nucleotides are TGTGCCAGCAGCCAAGGACAGAGATTATACCCGGGCACTGAAGCTTTCTTT.

This clone was seen just once. The V call is TRBV19, the J call TRBJ2-2; D is ambiguous. CDR3 length: 14 amino acids. Trimming shortened V by 6 bases and J by 1 base, and 9 bases separated the two germline ends. Per the germline V gene, CDR1 is LNHDA and CDR2 is SQIVND (reference sequence). CDR3 protein: CASSPVLNTGELFF. The CDR3 coding sequence is TGTGCCAGTAGCCCCGTGTTGAACACCGGGGAGCTGTTTTTT.

The chain couples TRBV6-1 to TRBJ1-1, with 9 bases fitting TRBD1. The germline CDR1 and CDR2 sequences are MNHNS and SASEGT. V trimming: 6 bases; J trimming: 1 base; junction bases outside the gene matches: 6. This CDR3 comprises 15 residues. CDR3 sequence: CASRHRGQKNTEAFF. The CDR3 DNA is TGTGCCAGCAGACACAGGGGGCAGAAGAACACTGAAGCTTTCTTT.

This chain uses TRBV30 with TRBJ2-7; TRBD2 is a possible D gene (6 bases). V lost 8 bases and J 2 bases, leaving 19 bases between the germline ends. The CDR3 runs 14 residues. Germline V lookup: CDR1 GTSNPN, CDR2 SVGIG (reference sequence). For the CDR3, the DNA is TGTGCCGGAACGACCCGGGACTGGGCCTACGAGCAGTACTTC. Its translation: CAGTTRDWAYEQYF.

A remark on this clone: It is likely a read error: a sequence one base away is far more abundant. Other DNA sequences in this sample translate to the same CDR3. J is TRBJ2-3 and V is TRBV5-6; D gene ambiguous. The germline V gene encodes CDR1 SGHDT and CDR2 YYEEEE. CDR3 size: 13 residues. The CDR3 nucleotides read TGTGCCAGCAGAGATTGGGCCACAGATACTCAGTATTTT. It specifies CASRDWATDTQYF.

Of note for this clone: A read error likely explains this, since a far larger clone differs by one base. This chain connects TRBV11-3 to TRBJ2-5, with 7 bases lining up with TRBD2. Germline CDR1 reads SGHNT; CDR2 reads YENEEA. CDR3 length equals 12 residues. The CDR3 spells CDSSAGEETQYF. The CDR3 region has the DNA TGTGACAGTAGCGCGGGAGAAGAGACCCAGTACTTC.

V is TRBV10-2 and J is TRBJ2-7, with no clear D. The ends were cut back, 6 bases at V and 2 bases at J, with 11 bases in the middle. Germline CDR1 and CDR2: WSHSY and SAAADI. The CDR3 sequence is 13 residues long. The CDR3 bases are TGCGCCAGCAGAAGAGGACCCGCCTACGAGCAGTACTTC. Protein product: CASRRGPAYEQYF.

J is TRBJ2-2 and V is TRBV6-6; possibly TRBD2 for D (6 bases). The length of the CDR3 is 14 residues. Germline-derived CDR1 and CDR2 are MNHNY and SVGAGI (reference sequence). The V gene lost 7 bases and the J gene lost 7 bases, with 16 bases spanning the gap. This chain's CDR3 is CASNEGGVVGELFF. DNA for the CDR3: TGTGCCAGCAACGAGGGAGGCGTTGTCGGGGAGCTGTTTTTT.

The chain joins TRBV27 to TRBJ2-7; D uncertain. Trimming took 1 base from V and 6 from J, leaving 7 bases between them. Germline V gene sequence: CDR1 MNHEY, CDR2 SMNVEV (reference sequence). CDR3 length: 12 residues. The CDR3: CASSLYGSEQYF. DNA of the CDR3: TGTGCCAGCAGTTTATATGGCAGCGAGCAGTACTTC.

Note on this clone: One end of the junction varies from germline; a read error may be responsible. This chain connects TRBV5-4 to TRBJ2-3, with 14 bases that match TRBD2. CDR3 length: 15 residues. From germline, CDR1 is SGHNT and CDR2 YYREEE (reference sequence). CDR3 sequence reads: CASSNGQTSGRAIDF. The CDR3 DNA reads TGTGCCAGCAGCAACGGACAGACTAGCGGGAGGGCCATAGATTTT.

This clone showed up many times. Other DNA sequences in the same sample also yield this CDR3. The rearrangement uses TRBV4-2 and TRBJ2-4; 11 bases agree with TRBD2. CDR3 length equals 17 residues. Germline CDR1 and CDR2: LGHNA and YNFKEQ. The V gene end was trimmed by 0 bases and the J gene end by 2 bases; junction bases not matched to a gene: 3. The CDR3, as DNA: TGTGCCAGCAGCCAAGATAGCGGGAGGGTAACCAAAAACATTCAGTACTTC. Amino acids: CASSQDSGRVTKNIQYF.

This clone has a handful of counts. This chain links TRBV14 with TRBJ1-1, with D unclear. There are 15 residues in the CDR3. V shed 0 bases and J shed 4 bases, with 12 bases lying between them. The germline V gene encodes CDR1 SGHDN and CDR2 FVKESK. The CDR3 loop reads CASSQDPGFGTEAFF. The CDR3 nucleotides are TGTGCCAGCAGCCAAGATCCTGGGTTCGGCACTGAAGCTTTCTTT.

Points on this clone: A far larger clone is one nucleotide away, so this likely arose from a read error. Other DNA variants within this sample encode the same CDR3. The CDR3 DNA reads TGTGCCAGTAGCCCACGAGGCGGGAGGATGGTCGGGGAGCTGTTTTTT. It encodes CASSPRGGRMVGELFF. J is TRBJ2-2 and V is TRBV5-4; 8 nucleotides match TRBD2. The CDR3 runs 16 residues. CDR1 is SGHNT and CDR2 is YYREEE in the germline V gene (reference sequence). V shed 8 bases, J shed 7 bases, and the junction held 16 bases outside the gene matches. Full variable domain (outside the CDR3, taken from reference TRBV5-4 and TRBJ2-2): ETGVTQSPTHLIKTRGQQVTLRCSSQSGHNTVSWYQQALGQGPQFIFQYYREEENGRGNFPPRFSGLQFPNYSSELNVNALELDDSALYLCASSPRGGRMVGELFFGEGSRLTVL.

About this clone: The same CDR3 also results from other DNA sequences found in this sample. The genes are TRBV5-4 and TRBJ1-5, with D unresolved. V was pared by 0 bases and J by 6 bases, with 7 bases between. Germline values: CDR1 SGHNT, CDR2 YYREEE (reference sequence). The CDR3 loop spans 13 amino acids. The chain's CDR3 is CASSLGGSQPQHF. Here the CDR3 DNA reads TGTGCCAGCAGCTTGGGGGGTAGTCAGCCCCAGCATTTT. Full variable domain (missing parts from reference TRBV5-4 and TRBJ1-5): ETGVTQSPTHLIKTRGQQVTLRCSSQSGHNTVSWYQQALGQGPQFIFQYYREEENGRGNFPPRFSGLQFPNYSSELNVNALELDDSALYLCASSLGGSQPQHFGDGTRLSIL.

The chain joins TRBV4-1 to TRBJ2-1; possible D gene TRBD2, 6 bases. Germline V gene lookup returns CDR1 MGHRA and CDR2 YSYEKL. V shed 1 base and J shed 4 bases, with 11 bases lying between them. CDR3 size: 15 residues. The CDR3 sequence: CASSQVEGRYNEQFF. CDR3 nucleotides: TGCGCCAGCAGCCAAGTGGAGGGGAGGTACAATGAGCAGTTCTTC.

Only one count was recorded for this clone. The chain recombines TRBV30 with TRBJ1-2; D is undetermined. CDR1 is GTSNPN and CDR2 is SVGIG in the germline V gene (reference sequence). This CDR3 has 15 residues. With 1 base removed from V and 7 bases from J, the gap between germline ends came to 19 bases. As DNA, the CDR3 is TGTGCCTGGAGTGCCCTGGGCCAGGTTGGTAGTGGCTACACCTTC. Its translation is CAWSALGQVGSGYTF.

This clone was seen ten or more times. The sample has other DNA sequences that encode this CDR3 too. The V call is TRBV11-3, the J call TRBJ2-3, with 13 bases fitting TRBD2. The CDR3 has 19 amino acids. Trimming at V came to 5 bases and at J to 4 bases, leaving 15 bases not matched to a gene. Per germline, CDR1 SGHNT and CDR2 YENEEA. The CDR3 DNA sequence: TGTGCCAGCAGCGACAGAAGGGGAGGACTAGCGGGAGTGGCAGATACGCAGTATTTT. Its protein product is CASSDRRGGLAGVADTQYF.

This clone has just one count. The V gene is TRBV28, the J gene TRBJ2-2; the D is unclear. Germline CDR1 reads MDHEN; CDR2 reads SYDVKM. The CDR3 is made up of 12 amino acids. V was trimmed by 7 bases and J by 2 bases, leaving 5 bases between them. The DNA for the CDR3 is TGTGCCAGCATGGCTAACACCGGGGAGCTGTTTTTT. Translation gives CASMANTGELFF.

The chain employs TRBV11-2 and TRBJ2-7; either TRBD1 or TRBD2 may fit D (5 bases each). There are 14 residues in the CDR3. The V gene's germline CDR1 is SGHAT and CDR2 FQNNGV. Trimming shortened V by 4 bases and J by 5 bases, and 15 bases separated the two germline ends. The DNA of the CDR3 is TGTGCCAGCAGCTCCCTTCGCCGGGGCAACGAGCAGTACTTC. Protein sequence: CASSSLRRGNEQYF.

V usage is TRBV27 and J usage is TRBJ2-7; TRBD2 matches 14 bases. CDR1 MNHEY and CDR2 SMNVEV come from the germline V gene (reference sequence). Germline trimming cut 5 bases from V and 1 base from J; bases unmatched to any gene: 1. The CDR3 has 15 residues. CDR3 region: CASSGTSGRSYEQYF. CDR3 nucleotide sequence: TGTGCCAGCAGTGGGACTAGCGGGAGATCCTACGAGCAGTACTTC.

The chain employs TRBV7-9 and TRBJ2-7; a possible D gene is TRBD1 (6 bases). V lost 5 bases and J lost 7, with 9 bases in between. The CDR3 covers 11 residues. Germline-derived CDR1 and CDR2 are SEHNR and FQNEAQ (reference sequence). The DNA of the CDR3 is TGTGCCAGCAGCCAAGGGGGAGAGCAGTACTTC. Amino acid sequence: CASSQGGEQYF.

This chain links TRBV2 with TRBJ1-1; D is ambiguous. Trimming pared 1 base from V and 11 bases from J, leaving 8 bases between. Per the germline V gene, CDR1 is SNHLY and CDR2 is FYNNEI. This CDR3 has 11 residues. Here the CDR3 reads CASSEVLLAFF. The DNA of the CDR3 is TGTGCCAGCAGTGAAGTATTGCTGGCTTTCTTT.

Turning to this clone: With a far larger clone one base away, a read error is the likely cause. The gene calls are TRBV2 and TRBJ2-2; the D gene is possibly TRBD1 (5 bases). The CDR3 totals 14 residues. Germline CDR1 and CDR2: SNHLY and FYNNEI. Written as DNA, the CDR3 is TGTGCCAGCGCTGACAGCGCGAACACCGTGGAGCTGTTTTTT. Its translation: CASADSANTVELFF.

A remark on this clone: The sample has other DNA sequences that encode this CDR3 too. The genes are TRBV18 and TRBJ2-7; the match to TRBD2 covers 13 bases. The germline V gene has CDR1 KGHSH and CDR2 LQKENI. J was trimmed by 2 bases and V by 8 bases; bases with no gene match: 3. The CDR3 covers 14 residues. CDR3 sequence (DNA): TGTGCCAGCACAACTAGCGGGAGGGCCTACGAGCAGTACTTC. Its translation is CASTTSGRAYEQYF. Filled out from reference TRBV18 and TRBJ2-7, the complete variable domain reads NAGVMQNPRHLVRRRGQEARLRCSPMKGHSHVYWYRQLPEEGLKFMVYLQKENIIDESGMPKERFSAEFPKEGPSILRIQQVVRGDSAAYFCASTTSGRAYEQYFGPGTRLTVT.